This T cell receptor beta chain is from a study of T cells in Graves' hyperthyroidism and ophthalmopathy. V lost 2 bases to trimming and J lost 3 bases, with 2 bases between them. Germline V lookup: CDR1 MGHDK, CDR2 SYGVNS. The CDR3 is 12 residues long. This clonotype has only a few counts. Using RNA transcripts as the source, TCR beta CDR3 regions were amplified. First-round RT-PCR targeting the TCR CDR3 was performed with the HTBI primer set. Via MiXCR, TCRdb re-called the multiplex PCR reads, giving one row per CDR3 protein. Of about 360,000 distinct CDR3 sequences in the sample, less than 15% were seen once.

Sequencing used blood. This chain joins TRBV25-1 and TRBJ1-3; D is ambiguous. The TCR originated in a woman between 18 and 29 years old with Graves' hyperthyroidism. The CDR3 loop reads CASSERGNTIYF. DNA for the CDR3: TGTGCCAGCAGTGAACGTGGAAACACCATATATTTT.